The following is a T cell receptor (beta chain) sequence with its context. The target antigen is unknown. The germline V gene encodes CDR1 SGHVS and CDR2 FQNEAQ. Between the trimmed V and J ends, which lost 1 base and 0 bases, there was a span of 10 bases. This CDR3 spans 15 amino acids. These data belong to a study of cytomegalovirus exposure and HLA in healthy donors. Study-wide background: The 120 or so validation repertoires were reported in a later analysis to have been generated on the same platform as the approximately 700 first-cohort repertoires.

Produced via immunoSEQ multiplex PCR; TCRdb's table is partial and in-frame only. The sample holds some 140,000 clones, about 86% seen once. General observations from the study: According to a later analysis, TCR clusters from the first cohort tended to co-occur in the 90 to 150 validation repertoires. It was reportedly the case that the classifier diagnosed cytomegalovirus status with high specificity and sensitivity. In vitro testing confirmed three CMV-associated chains as specific for CMV antigens.

Sequencing was carried out using PBMCs. The receptor was derived from a human donor in good health. This chain uses TRBV7-8 with TRBJ2-7; maybe TRBD1 (6 bases). CDR3 DNA sequence: TGTGCCAGCAGCTTAGAGGGGACATCCTCCTACGAGCAGTACTTC. Translation gives CASSLEGTSSYEQYF.